These 19 T cell receptor beta chains share one sample of origin, sequenced in a study of blood T cell repertoires in COVID-19. The repertoire was sequenced with immunoSEQ multiplex PCR; TCRdb's copy has only in-frame clones and lacks some. Among over 150,000 clones listed, 87% were seen once. Sequencing was performed on peripheral blood. These receptors were collected from a woman aged 60-70 years who had recovered from COVID-19.

The rearrangement uses TRBV30 and TRBJ2-5, with 7 bases identical to TRBD1. V lost 0 bases and J lost 6; bases outside the gene matches: 1. CDR1 is GTSNPN and CDR2 is SVGIG in the germline V gene (reference sequence). This CDR3 region has 12 residues. CDR3 DNA: TGTGCCTGGAGTGTACAGGGGAAGACCCAGTACTTC. Translated, it gives CAWSVQGKTQYF.

The CDR3 DNA sequence: TGCAGCGTTGATCGGGGGGCTAGCACAGATACGCAGTATTTT. Translating it yields CSVDRGASTDTQYF. This rearrangement joins TRBV29-1 to TRBJ2-3; a weak D match, TRBD2 (7 bases). Trimming took 3 bases from V and 0 from J, leaving 10 bases between them. The CDR3 totals 14 residues. Germline CDR1 reads SQVTM; CDR2 reads ANQGSEA.

This chain joins TRBV7-9 and TRBJ2-1; 7 bases match TRBD1. Germline values: CDR1 SEHNR, CDR2 FQNEAQ (reference sequence). J was trimmed by 12 bases and V by 3 bases; bases with no gene match: 11. This CDR3 is built from 14 residues. The CDR3 DNA sequence: TGTGCCAGCAGCTTGACAGGGAATCACCCTGGGCAGTTCTTC. Amino acid sequence: CASSLTGNHPGQFF.

The chain couples TRBV14 to TRBJ1-6, with unresolved D. Germline V gene lookup returns CDR1 SGHDN and CDR2 FVKESK. The CDR3 totals 15 residues. V shed 4 bases and J shed 7 bases, with 14 bases lying between them. CDR3 amino acids: CASSPLQNLNSPLHF. CDR3 in DNA: TGTGCCAGCAGCCCTTTACAGAACCTAAATTCACCCCTCCACTTT.

The chain couples TRBV11-2 to TRBJ2-7, with 9 bases fitting TRBD1. In germline, CDR1 is SGHAT, CDR2 FQNNGV. J was trimmed by 0 bases and V by 2 bases; bases with no gene match: 14. There are 19 residues in the CDR3. The CDR3 is CASSLNPLSGTGSSYEQYF. The CDR3 DNA sequence: TGTGCCAGCAGCTTAAATCCCCTCTCCGGGACAGGGAGCTCCTACGAGCAGTACTTC.

The chain combines TRBV11-2 with TRBJ1-1, with unresolved D. CDR3 length equals 13 residues. CDR1 is SGHAT, CDR2 FQNNGV, per germline. Deletions cut 5 bases from V and 4 bases from J, with 11 bases between. CDR3 sequence: CASSREGITEAFF. DNA of the CDR3: TGTGCCAGCAGCAGGGAGGGCATCACTGAAGCTTTCTTT.

This sequence joins TRBV5-1 and TRBJ2-2; the match to TRBD1 covers 7 bases. The V and J ends lost 4 bases and 2 bases, in that order; junction bases with no gene match: 5. Germline V gene sequence: CDR1 SGHRS, CDR2 YFSETQ. This CDR3 comprises 15 residues. CDR3 region: CASSQWDSNTGELFF. The CDR3 DNA is TGCGCCAGCAGCCAATGGGACAGCAACACCGGGGAGCTGTTTTTT.

This clone was recorded once. The chain uses TRBV18 and TRBJ1-1, with 8 bases that match TRBD1. This CDR3 is 16 amino acids long. After removal of 3 bases from V and 1 base from J, the junction contained 7 bases not matched to a gene. CDR1 is KGHSH and CDR2 is LQKENI in the germline V gene. The CDR3 sequence: CASSPRQGNTNTEAFF. CDR3 sequence (DNA): TGTGCCAGCTCACCTCGACAGGGGAACACGAACACTGAAGCTTTCTTT.

The J gene is TRBJ2-7, the V gene TRBV9, with a weak D call TRBD1 (6 bases). CDR3 length: 15 amino acids. Per the germline V gene, CDR1 is SGDLS and CDR2 is YYNGEE. Between the trimmed V and J ends, which lost 2 bases and 0 bases, there was a span of 12 bases. As DNA, the CDR3 is TGTGCCAGCAGCGTTCGGTGGGACAACTCCTACGAGCAGTACTTC. Protein: CASSVRWDNSYEQYF.

The V gene is TRBV19, the J gene TRBJ2-6; TRBD2 might be the D (6 bases). CDR3 length: 15 amino acids. Trimming stripped 4 bases from V and 2 bases from J, with 9 bases between. Germline V lookup: CDR1 LNHDA, CDR2 SQIVND (reference sequence). This CDR3 is CASSSTGAGANVLTF. The CDR3 DNA sequence: TGTGCCAGTAGTAGCACGGGGGCTGGGGCCAACGTCCTGACTTTC.

J is TRBJ1-6 and V is TRBV7-9; 7 bases match TRBD1. Germline lookup yields CDR1 SEHNR and CDR2 FQNEAQ (reference sequence). This CDR3 spans 16 amino acids. Unmatched junction bases numbered 8, after V lost 1 base and J lost 8 bases. This CDR3 reads CASSLVGGQHHSPLHF. As DNA, the CDR3 is TGTGCCAGCAGCTTAGTTGGGGGACAGCATCATTCACCCCTCCACTTT.

This chain joins TRBV30 and TRBJ1-2; a weak D match, TRBD1 (5 bases). The CDR3 is 13 amino acids. Per germline, CDR1 GTSNPN and CDR2 SVGIG (reference sequence). The V end lost 1 base, the J end lost 8 bases, and 14 bases lay between the germline ends. CDR3 region: CAWSAGEMGGYTF. The CDR3 DNA sequence: TGTGCCTGGAGTGCGGGGGAGATGGGAGGCTACACCTTC.

V usage is TRBV4-1 and J usage is TRBJ1-4; D possibly corresponds to TRBD1 (6 bases). The CDR3 extends over 14 amino acids. With 4 bases removed from V and 4 bases from J, the gap between germline ends came to 10 bases. The germline V gene encodes CDR1 MGHRA and CDR2 YSYEKL. CDR3 sequence (DNA): TGCGCCAGCAGCCTCGGACAGCGTAATGAAAAACTGTTTTTT. Amino acid sequence: CASSLGQRNEKLFF.

CDR3 bases: TGTGCCAGTAGTATAGTAGCGGGGGGGCTGACAGATACGCAGTATTTT. As protein: CASSIVAGGLTDTQYF. The V and J genes are TRBV19 and TRBJ2-3; 11 bases are shared with TRBD2. Trimming at V came to 1 base and at J to 3 bases, leaving 3 bases not matched to a gene. CDR1 and CDR2 (germline): LNHDA, SQIVND (reference sequence). CDR3 length: 16 residues.

This clone was observed once. The CDR3 is CASSPLRETQYF. CDR3 nucleotides: TGTGCCAGCAGCCCCCTAAGAGAGACCCAGTACTTC. The chain couples TRBV7-2 to TRBJ2-5, with no clear D. Germline V gene lookup returns CDR1 SGHTA and CDR2 FQGNSA. The V gene lost 5 bases and the J gene lost 4 bases, with 8 bases spanning the gap. CDR3 length equals 12 residues.

This clone was seen only once. The V call is TRBV6-5, the J call TRBJ1-2; 7 bases map to TRBD1. CDR1 and CDR2 from the germline V gene are MNHEY and SVGAGI. This CDR3 is 15 amino acids long. Germline trimming cut 2 bases from V and 4 bases from J; bases unmatched to any gene: 7. CDR3 protein: CASSYPRQGGYGYTF. The CDR3 DNA reads as TGTGCCAGCAGTTACCCGCGACAGGGCGGCTATGGCTACACCTTC.

This clone was detected a few times. This chain joins TRBV5-5 and TRBJ1-1; TRBD1 matches 8 bases. Losses at the gene ends were 4 bases for V and 3 bases for J; bases not matched to a gene: 5. CDR1 and CDR2 from the germline V gene are SGHKS and YYEKEE (reference sequence). The CDR3 has 14 amino acids. The CDR3 DNA reads TGTGCCAGCAGCCCCGGACAGGGTGACACTGAAGCTTTCTTT. Residues: CASSPGQGDTEAFF. Supplemented by reference TRBV5-5 and TRBJ1-1, the full variable domain reads DAGVTQSPTHLIKTRGQQVTLRCSPISGHKSVSWYQQVLGQGPQFIFQYYEKEERGRGNFPDRFSARQFPNYSSELNVNALLLGDSALYLCASSPGQGDTEAFFGQGTRLTVV.

In nucleotides, the CDR3 is TGTGCCAGCAGCAATTTACGGGGCAGGGGGCTCTACTATGGCTACACCTTC. This gives the protein CASSNLRGRGLYYGYTF. The chain couples TRBV21-1 to TRBJ1-2; TRBD1, the table's D call, lacks a check against the DNA. TRBV21-1 is a pseudogene locus. The CDR3 length is 17 residues.

V gene TRBV3-1 (or the pseudogene TRBV3-2) combines with J gene TRBJ2-1; TRBD2 agrees at 7 bases. Per the germline V gene, CDR1 is LGHDT and CDR2 is YNNKEL (reference sequence). The CDR3 spans 14 residues. The V and J ends lost 4 bases and 4 bases, in that order; junction bases with no gene match: 4. DNA of the CDR3: TGTGCCAGCAGCCTTCGGGGGGATTACAATGAGCAGTTCTTC. Amino acids: CASSLRGDYNEQFF.